These 5 T cell receptor beta chains came from one sample sequenced in a study of shared clonotypes between healthy human individuals. Sequenced by immunoSEQ multiplex PCR; TCRdb stores in-frame clones only, minus some. The sample lists about 2.3 million clones; 80% to 95% were seen once. Material: naive CD4+ T cells from PBMCs. Subset in this sample: CD45RA+ positively selected. Receptors originate from a man younger than 35 in good health. Some clones in this sample may be carry-over from other donors' samples.

This chain uses TRBV28 with TRBJ1-1, with unresolved D. Trimming left V 4 bases short and J 4 bases short, with 10 bases between. The length of the CDR3 is 13 residues. Per the germline V gene, CDR1 is MDHEN and CDR2 is SYDVKM. For the CDR3, the DNA is TGTGCCAGCAGTTCCCGACTGGCCACTGAAGCTTTCTTT. Translated: CASSSRLATEAFF.

The chain links TRBV7-3 to TRBJ1-1, with a tentative D call TRBD1 (5 bases). Germline CDR1 and CDR2: SGHTA and FQGTGA. Trimming shortened V by 2 bases and J by 2 bases, and 12 bases separated the two germline ends. The CDR3 contains 15 residues. The CDR3 protein is CASSLGTGLNTEAFF. In DNA, the CDR3 is TGTGCCAGCAGCTTAGGGACTGGTCTCAACACTGAAGCTTTCTTT.

In DNA form, the CDR3 reads TGTGCCAGCAGTCCACCCCCCGGGACTAGCGGCTCCTACAATGAGCAGTTCTTC. It specifies CASSPPPGTSGSYNEQFF. V usage is TRBV25-1 and J usage is TRBJ2-1, with TRBD2 identical over 11 bases. CDR3 length: 18 residues. Germline values: CDR1 MGHDK, CDR2 SYGVNS. The ends lost 5 bases at V and 0 bases at J; junction bases unmatched: 9.

The J gene is TRBJ2-2, the V gene TRBV18, with TRBD2 identical over 9 bases. V shed 3 bases and J 6 bases; nucleotides not matched to a gene: 11. Per the germline V gene, CDR1 is KGHSH and CDR2 is LQKENI. The CDR3 is made up of 17 amino acids. CDR3 nucleotides: TGTGCCAGCTCACCGCAAGGTGGTAGCGGGAGCCCCGGGGAGCTGTTTTTT. This gives the protein CASSPQGGSGSPGELFF.

The chain has TRBV7-3 and TRBJ2-3; D not certain. The CDR3 length is 14 residues. Trimming removed 0 bases at V and 3 bases at J, with 7 bases between. Germline CDR1 SGHTA, CDR2 FQGTGA. The CDR3 here is CASSLTDETDTQYF. The CDR3 DNA reads as TGTGCCAGCAGCTTAACGGACGAAACAGATACGCAGTATTTT. Full variable domain (missing parts from reference TRBV7-3 and TRBJ2-3): GAGVSQTPSNKVTEKGKYVELRCDPISGHTALYWYRQSLGQGPEFLIYFQGTGAADDSGLPNDRFFAVRPEGSVSTLKIQRTERGDSAVYLCASSLTDETDTQYFGPGTRLTVL.